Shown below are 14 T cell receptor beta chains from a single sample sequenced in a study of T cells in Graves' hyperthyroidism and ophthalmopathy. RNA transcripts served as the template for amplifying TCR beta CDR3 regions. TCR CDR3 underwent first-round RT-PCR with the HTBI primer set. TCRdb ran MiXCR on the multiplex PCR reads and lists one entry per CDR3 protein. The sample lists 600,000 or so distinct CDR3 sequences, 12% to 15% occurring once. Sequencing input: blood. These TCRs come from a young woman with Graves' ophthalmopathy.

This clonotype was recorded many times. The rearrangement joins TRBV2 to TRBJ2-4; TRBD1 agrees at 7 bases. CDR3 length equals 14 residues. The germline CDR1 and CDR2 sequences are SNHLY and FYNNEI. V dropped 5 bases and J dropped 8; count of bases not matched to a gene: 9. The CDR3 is CASSLDRIVDIQYF. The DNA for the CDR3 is TGTGCCAGCAGTCTGGACAGGATAGTGGACATTCAGTACTTC. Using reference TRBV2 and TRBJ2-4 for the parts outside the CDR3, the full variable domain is EPEVTQTPSHQVTQMGQEVILRCVPISNHLYFYWYRQILGQKVEFLVSFYNNEISEKSEIFDDQFSVERPDGSNFTLKIRSTKLEDSAMYFCASSLDRIVDIQYFGAGTRLSVL.

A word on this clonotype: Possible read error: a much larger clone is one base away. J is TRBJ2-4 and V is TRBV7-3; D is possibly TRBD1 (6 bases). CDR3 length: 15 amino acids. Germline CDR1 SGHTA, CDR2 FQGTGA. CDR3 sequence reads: CASSLGGSARNIQYF. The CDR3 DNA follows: TGTGCCAGCAGCTTAGGGGGCTCGGCCAGAAACATTCAGTACTTC.

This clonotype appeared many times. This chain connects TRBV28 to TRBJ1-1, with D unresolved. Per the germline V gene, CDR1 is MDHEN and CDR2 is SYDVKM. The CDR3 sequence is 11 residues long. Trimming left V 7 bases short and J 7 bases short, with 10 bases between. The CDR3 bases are TGTGCCAGCATGTGGTTCGGTGAAGCTTTCTTT. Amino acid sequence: CASMWFGEAFF.

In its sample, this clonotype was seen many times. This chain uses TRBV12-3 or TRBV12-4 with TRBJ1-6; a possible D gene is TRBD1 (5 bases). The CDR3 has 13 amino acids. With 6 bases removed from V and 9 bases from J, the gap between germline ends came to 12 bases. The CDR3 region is CASRTDIRSPLHF. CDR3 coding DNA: TGTGCCAGCAGGACAGACATCCGTTCACCCCTCCACTTT.

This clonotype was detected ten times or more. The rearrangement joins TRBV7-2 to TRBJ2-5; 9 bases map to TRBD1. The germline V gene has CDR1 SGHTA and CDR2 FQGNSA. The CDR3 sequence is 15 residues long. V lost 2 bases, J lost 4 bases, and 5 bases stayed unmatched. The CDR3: CASSLYRGQGETQYF. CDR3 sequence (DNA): TGTGCCAGCAGCTTATACAGGGGGCAGGGAGAGACCCAGTACTTC.

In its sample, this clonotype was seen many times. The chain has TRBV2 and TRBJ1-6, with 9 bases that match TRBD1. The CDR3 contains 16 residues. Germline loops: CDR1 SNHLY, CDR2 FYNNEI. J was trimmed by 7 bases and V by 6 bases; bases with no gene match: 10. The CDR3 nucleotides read TGTGCCAGCAGGGAACAGGGGGCCCAGAGGAATTCACCCCTCCACTTT. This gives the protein CASREQGAQRNSPLHF.

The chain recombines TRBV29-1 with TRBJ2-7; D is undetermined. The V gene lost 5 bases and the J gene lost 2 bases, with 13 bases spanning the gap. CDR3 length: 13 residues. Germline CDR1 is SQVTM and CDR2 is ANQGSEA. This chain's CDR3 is CSVRTILTYEQYF. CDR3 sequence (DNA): TGCAGCGTTAGGACCATACTAACCTACGAGCAGTACTTC.

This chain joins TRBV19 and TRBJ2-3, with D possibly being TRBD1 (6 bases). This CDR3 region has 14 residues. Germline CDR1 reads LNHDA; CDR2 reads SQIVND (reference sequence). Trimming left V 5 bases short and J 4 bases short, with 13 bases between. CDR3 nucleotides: TGTGCCAGTAGTCTTGTGACAGGCTCAGATACGCAGTATTTT. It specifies CASSLVTGSDTQYF.

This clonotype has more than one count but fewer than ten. CDR3 coding DNA: TGCGCCAGCAGTGCAACAGGGGCCACCGGTCTCGGCTACACCTTC. Protein product: CASSATGATGLGYTF. The genes are TRBV10-2 and TRBJ1-2, with TRBD1 matching over 7 bases. This CDR3 region has 15 residues. V trimming: 4 bases; J trimming: 8 bases; junction bases outside the gene matches: 13. The germline CDR1 and CDR2 sequences are WSHSY and SAAADI.

CDR3 loop: CASSQNLLAGEGNEQFF. Written as DNA, the CDR3 is TGCGCCAGCAGCCAGAACTTACTAGCGGGAGAAGGCAATGAGCAGTTCTTC. The rearrangement links TRBV4-3 to TRBJ2-1; 11 bases fit TRBD2. Germline CDR1 and CDR2: LGHNA and YSLEER. CDR3 length: 17 residues. V was clipped by 3 bases and J by 6 bases; unmatched bases: 10.

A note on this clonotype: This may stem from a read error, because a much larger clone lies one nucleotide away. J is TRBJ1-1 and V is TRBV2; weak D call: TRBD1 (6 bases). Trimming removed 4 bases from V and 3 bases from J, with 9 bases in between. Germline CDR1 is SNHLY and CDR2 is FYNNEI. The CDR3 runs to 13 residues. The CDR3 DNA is TGTGCCAGCAGTGGGACAGCTGACACTGAAGCTTTCTTT. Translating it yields CASSGTADTEAFF.

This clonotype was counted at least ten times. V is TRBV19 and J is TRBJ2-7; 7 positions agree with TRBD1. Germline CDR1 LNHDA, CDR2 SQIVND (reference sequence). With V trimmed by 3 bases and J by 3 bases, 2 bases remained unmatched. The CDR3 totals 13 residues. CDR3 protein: CASSIQGDYEQYF. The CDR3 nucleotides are TGTGCCAGTAGTATCCAGGGGGACTACGAGCAGTACTTC.

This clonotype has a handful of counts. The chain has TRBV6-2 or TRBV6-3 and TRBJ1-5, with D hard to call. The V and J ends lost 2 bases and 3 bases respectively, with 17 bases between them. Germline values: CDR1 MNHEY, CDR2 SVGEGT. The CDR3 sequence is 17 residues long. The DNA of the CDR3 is TGTGCCAGCAGTTACCCCGTCCCAGTTGCATACAATCAGCCCCAGCATTTT. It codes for CASSYPVPVAYNQPQHF.

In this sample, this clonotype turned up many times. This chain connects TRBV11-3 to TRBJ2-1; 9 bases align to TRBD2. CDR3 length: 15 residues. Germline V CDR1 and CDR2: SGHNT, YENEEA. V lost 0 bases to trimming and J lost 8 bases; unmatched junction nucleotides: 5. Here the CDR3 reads CASSLDLAGEDEQFF. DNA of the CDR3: TGTGCCAGCAGCTTAGACTTAGCGGGAGAAGATGAGCAGTTCTTC.